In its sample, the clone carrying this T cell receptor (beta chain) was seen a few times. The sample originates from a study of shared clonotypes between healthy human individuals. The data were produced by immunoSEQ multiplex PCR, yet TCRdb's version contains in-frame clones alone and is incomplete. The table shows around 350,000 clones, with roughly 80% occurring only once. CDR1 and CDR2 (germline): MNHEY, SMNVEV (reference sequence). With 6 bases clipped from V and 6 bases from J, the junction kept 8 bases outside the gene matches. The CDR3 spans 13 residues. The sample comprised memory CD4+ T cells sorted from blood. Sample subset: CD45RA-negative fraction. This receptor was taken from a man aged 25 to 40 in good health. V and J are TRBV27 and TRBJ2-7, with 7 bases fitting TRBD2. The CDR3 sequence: CASSRPTGGEQYF. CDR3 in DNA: TGTGCCAGCAGCCGTCCTACGGGGGGCGAGCAGTACTTC.